The 25 T cell receptor beta chains given below trace back to one sample, sequenced in a study of cytomegalovirus exposure and HLA in healthy donors. PCR employed 60 Vbeta and 13 Jbeta primers. Using immunoSEQ multiplex PCR, the repertoire was profiled, and TCRdb retains in-frame clones only, with some absent. Among about 140,000 clones, roughly three quarters were seen once, and the ten largest hold 2% to 2.5%. What was sequenced was PBMCs. These receptor sequences come from a man aged 25 to 40 in good health and CMV-seronegative.

This sequence joins TRBV2 and TRBJ1-3; TRBD1 matches 8 bases. The CDR3 consists of 14 residues. Germline assignment: CDR1 SNHLY and CDR2 FYNNEI. V was clipped by 4 bases and J by 1 base; unmatched bases: 0. The CDR3 sequence is CASSGQGSGNTIYF. The CDR3 bases are TGTGCCAGCAGTGGACAGGGGTCTGGAAACACCATATATTTT.

The chain uses TRBV5-1 and TRBJ2-5, with TRBD1 matching over 7 bases. CDR1 SGHRS and CDR2 YFSETQ come from the germline V gene. V lost 2 bases to trimming and J lost 2 bases; unmatched junction nucleotides: 6. The CDR3 spans 15 residues. The chain's CDR3 is CASSFWTGGQETQYF. Written as DNA, the CDR3 is TGCGCCAGCAGCTTTTGGACAGGCGGGCAAGAGACCCAGTACTTC.

On this clone: Within the sample, other DNA sequences also encode this same CDR3. This rearrangement joins TRBV30 to TRBJ1-1; unclear D gene. The V and J ends lost 0 bases and 0 bases respectively, with 8 bases between them. Germline CDR1 is GTSNPN and CDR2 is SVGIG (reference sequence). This CDR3 region has 14 residues. The CDR3 sequence is CAWSVWAMNTEAFF. CDR3 DNA sequence: TGTGCCTGGAGTGTCTGGGCCATGAACACTGAAGCTTTCTTT.

This rearrangement joins TRBV6-5 to TRBJ2-7; D unclear. CDR3 length: 16 amino acids. V was shortened by 0 bases and J by 2 bases, with 14 bases between the two germline ends. Germline values: CDR1 MNHEY, CDR2 SVGAGI. CDR3 residues: CASSYSSVPKTYEQYF. The DNA of the CDR3 is TGTGCCAGCAGTTACTCGTCGGTCCCCAAGACCTACGAGCAGTACTTC.

J is TRBJ1-2 and V is TRBV21-1; TRBD1 reflects the table's D call only, with no check against the DNA. TRBV21-1 is classified as a pseudogene. This CDR3 has 14 amino acids. CDR3 nucleotides: TGTGCCAGCACCGTACAGGTACTTACCAGAGGCTACACCTTC. Translating gives CASTVQVLTRGYTF.

This chain joins TRBV10-2 and TRBJ2-2, with 13 bases fitting TRBD2. The CDR3 has 15 amino acids. Trimming at V came to 6 bases and at J to 4 bases, leaving 2 bases not matched to a gene. The germline gives CDR1 WSHSY, CDR2 SAAADI. The CDR3 region has the DNA TGCGCCAGCAGCAGACTAGCGGGAGGCACCGGGGAGCTGTTTTTT. Protein sequence: CASSRLAGGTGELFF.

The chain recombines TRBV11-3 with TRBJ2-3; 8 nucleotides agree with TRBD2. The CDR3 covers 12 residues. Germline-derived CDR1 and CDR2 are SGHNT and YENEEA. CDR3 DNA: TGTCGGGCGGGAGGAAGCACAGATACGCAGTATTTT. It encodes CRAGGSTDTQYF. Full variable domain (rest looked up from reference TRBV11-3 and TRBJ2-3): EAGVVQSPRYKIIEKKQPVAFWCNPISGHNTLYWYLQNLGQGPELLIRYENEEAVDDSQLPKDRFSAERLKGVDSTLKIQPAELGDSAVYLCRAGGSTDTQYFGPGTRLTVL.

The rearrangement uses TRBV28 and TRBJ2-7, with 9 bases identical to TRBD2. The CDR3 is 17 residues long. Per the germline V gene, CDR1 is MDHEN and CDR2 is SYDVKM. V shed 3 bases, J shed 2 bases, and the junction held 11 bases outside the gene matches. The CDR3 DNA reads TGTGCCAGCAGTTTCGACACGGTAGCGGGAGTCACCTACGAGCAGTACTTC. Its translation: CASSFDTVAGVTYEQYF.

The V gene is TRBV10-3, the J gene TRBJ2-5; 9 nucleotides agree with TRBD1. From germline, CDR1 is ENHRY and CDR2 SYGVKD. The ends lost 4 bases at V and 6 bases at J; junction bases unmatched: 6. The CDR3 spans 14 residues. The CDR3 nucleotides read TGTGCCATCAGTGGCTTAGGACAGGGGAAGACCCAGTACTTC. Its translation: CAISGLGQGKTQYF.

The chain joins TRBV12-5 to TRBJ2-6, with 8 bases aligning to TRBD2. Germline lookup yields CDR1 LGHNT and CDR2 FRNRAP. V was clipped by 2 bases and J by 1 base; unmatched bases: 1. The CDR3 has 16 amino acids. The CDR3 here is CASGLTGGSGANVLTF. CDR3 bases: TGTGCTAGTGGTTTGACGGGAGGGTCTGGGGCCAACGTCCTGACTTTC.

The count of this clone is one. The chain recombines TRBV6-5 with TRBJ2-7; a possible D gene is TRBD2 (5 bases). The CDR3 is 14 amino acids. Trimming removed 4 bases from V and 3 bases from J, with 13 bases in between. Per the germline V gene, CDR1 is MNHEY and CDR2 is SVGAGI. The CDR3 sequence is CASSLGSAYYEQYF. DNA for the CDR3: TGTGCCAGCAGTTTAGGTAGCGCGTACTACGAGCAGTACTTC.

The genes are TRBV19 and TRBJ1-4; 7 bases are a match to TRBD1. V gave up 6 bases and J gave up 7 bases; unmatched junction bases: 5. Germline lookup yields CDR1 LNHDA and CDR2 SQIVND (reference sequence). CDR3 size: 13 residues. CDR3 DNA sequence: TGTGCCAGTAGGGAAGGGGGCGGTGAAAAACTGTTTTTT. It is translated as CASREGGGEKLFF.

The rearrangement joins TRBV10-3 to TRBJ1-5; no definite D call. The CDR3 extends over 16 amino acids. Germline V lookup: CDR1 ENHRY, CDR2 SYGVKD. V lost 0 bases and J lost 3, with 12 bases in between. The CDR3 here is CAISESTRGANQPQHF. The CDR3 DNA is TGTGCCATCAGTGAGTCGACTCGAGGCGCCAATCAGCCCCAGCATTTT.

V and J are TRBV18 and TRBJ2-3; the match to TRBD2 covers 7 bases. CDR3 size: 15 residues. Per the germline V gene, CDR1 is KGHSH and CDR2 is LQKENI. Trimming cost V 2 bases and J 0 bases; bases outside gene matches: 2. CDR3 amino acids: CASSPSSGSTDTQYF. In nucleotides, the CDR3 is TGTGCCAGCTCACCATCTAGCGGTAGCACAGATACGCAGTATTTT.

J is TRBJ1-1 and V is TRBV30, with TRBD1 identical over 7 bases. CDR3 size: 12 residues. The ends lost 1 base at V and 10 bases at J; junction bases unmatched: 6. The V gene's germline CDR1 is GTSNPN and CDR2 SVGIG (reference sequence). Here the CDR3 DNA reads TGTGCCTGGAGTGGCACCGGGACAGCAGCTTTCTTT. Translated, it gives CAWSGTGTAAFF. The full variable domain, in which reference TRBV30 and TRBJ1-1 provide the parts outside the CDR3, is SQTIHQWPATLVQPVGSPLSLECTVEGTSNPNLYWYRQAAGRGLQLLFYSVGIGQISSEVPQNLSASRPQDRQFILSSKKLLLSDSGFYLCAWSGTGTAAFFGQGTRLTVV.

The genes are TRBV5-1 and TRBJ2-7, with 12 bases identical to TRBD1. The CDR3 is 16 residues long. After removal of 4 bases from V and 5 bases from J, the junction contained 10 bases not matched to a gene. From germline, CDR1 is SGHRS and CDR2 YFSETQ. The CDR3 DNA follows: TGCGCCAGCAGCGCCCCCGGGACAGGGGGCATCCACGAGCAGTACTTC. This sequence encodes CASSAPGTGGIHEQYF.

The chain is built from TRBV10-2 and TRBJ2-1; 10 nucleotides line up with TRBD1. Germline V CDR1 and CDR2: WSHSY, SAAADI. The CDR3 has 13 amino acids. V shed 10 bases and J 9 bases; nucleotides not matched to a gene: 9. CDR3 amino acids: CAIDRGLGAEQFF. CDR3 coding DNA: TGCGCCATCGACAGGGGGCTCGGGGCTGAGCAGTTCTTC.

This sequence joins TRBV20-1 and TRBJ1-5; 7 bases are a match to TRBD1. Germline CDR1 and CDR2: DFQATT and SNEGSKA (reference sequence). Trimming cost V 0 bases and J 14 bases; bases outside gene matches: 4. The length of the CDR3 is 11 residues. The CDR3 DNA reads as TGCAGTGCTAGAGATAGGGGGCCTGAGCATTTT. This gives the protein CSARDRGPEHF.

This chain links TRBV5-1 with TRBJ1-4, with no clear D. This CDR3 region has 14 residues. From germline, CDR1 is SGHRS and CDR2 YFSETQ. Trimming took 4 bases from V and 4 from J, leaving 11 bases between them. The CDR3 loop reads CASSPAGFNEKLFF. The CDR3 bases are TGCGCCAGCAGCCCGGCCGGGTTTAATGAAAAACTGTTTTTT.

Only a few counts were recorded for this clone. V and J are TRBV9 and TRBJ2-3; 7 bases map to TRBD1. CDR1 SGDLS and CDR2 YYNGEE come from the germline V gene. This CDR3 is 14 amino acids long. V dropped 0 bases and J dropped 4; count of bases not matched to a gene: 2. CDR3 DNA: TGTGCCAGCAGCGTAGGGCAGGGGGCAGATACGCAGTATTTT. Protein sequence: CASSVGQGADTQYF.

The chain joins TRBV5-1 to TRBJ2-5, with 9 bases lining up with TRBD1. The ends lost 7 bases at V and 0 bases at J; junction bases unmatched: 4. CDR3 length: 14 amino acids. The germline gives CDR1 SGHRS, CDR2 YFSETQ. The DNA of the CDR3 is TGCGCCAGCCAACAGGGGGCCTACCAAGAGACCCAGTACTTC. Translation gives CASQQGAYQETQYF. Variable domain in full (rest from reference TRBV5-1 and TRBJ2-5): KAGVTQTPRYLIKTRGQQVTLSCSPISGHRSVSWYQQTPGQGLQFLFEYFSETQRNKGNFPGRFSGRQFSNSRSEMNVSTLELGDSALYLCASQQGAYQETQYFGPGTRLLVL.

This clone turned up a few times. The gene calls are TRBV6-1 and TRBJ2-7; 14 bases agree with TRBD2. This CDR3 is 15 amino acids long. V lost 8 bases and J lost 4; bases outside the gene matches: 7. Germline CDR1 reads MNHNS; CDR2 reads SASEGT. CDR3 nucleotides: TGTGCCAGCCTCCCGGGACTAGCGGGAGCGTACGAGCAGTACTTC. This encodes CASLPGLAGAYEQYF.

This rearrangement joins TRBV11-2 to TRBJ2-1; 7 nucleotides match TRBD2. Germline CDR1 SGHAT, CDR2 FQNNGV. The CDR3 loop spans 14 amino acids. V was pared by 6 bases and J by 3 bases, with 5 bases of the junction left unmatched. CDR3 region: CASRASGIYNEQFF. CDR3 in DNA: TGTGCCAGCAGGGCTAGCGGAATCTACAATGAGCAGTTCTTC.

The chain has TRBV6-5 and TRBJ1-1, with D unclear. Germline V lookup: CDR1 MNHEY, CDR2 SVGAGI. The CDR3 loop spans 13 amino acids. The germline V and J ends were trimmed by 5 bases and 5 bases, with 12 bases remaining between them. The DNA for the CDR3 is TGTGCCAGCAGTGACACAGTTTATACTGAAGCTTTCTTT. Protein product: CASSDTVYTEAFF.

V is TRBV7-3 and J is TRBJ2-3, with TRBD2 identical over 10 bases. The CDR3 runs 15 residues. Germline-derived CDR1 and CDR2 are SGHTA and FQGTGA. After removal of 5 bases from V and 3 bases from J, the junction contained 5 bases not matched to a gene. The CDR3 DNA reads as TGTGCCAGCAGCCCGGGACTAGCGAGTACAGATACGCAGTATTTT. Its protein product is CASSPGLASTDTQYF.